This entry features one T cell receptor (beta chain) sequence. Its antigen specificity is not known. The record has no base qualities; no much larger clone is one base away. One collaborating source in Seattle enrolled patients during active infection and followed them longitudinally through the course of disease. Collaborating institutions collected whole blood in K2EDTA tubes following their own protocols. For TCRbeta analysis, collaborator samples were shipped as frozen whole blood, as isolated PBMCs, or as DNA extracted from either sample type. The sample originates from a study of blood T cell repertoires in COVID-19 (TCRdb year 2020). Regarding the complete study: Collaborator samples came from the United States, Italy and Spain and covered acute and convalescent phases of COVID-19. The material from the prospective study consisted of cDNA or gDNA derived from T cells, B-cell-depleted T cells, or PBMCs. The dataset comprised deeply sampled blood TCRbeta repertoires from subjects exposed to, actively infected with, or recovered from COVID-19. The repertoires were released in a freely available public database meant as a resource for research on the immune response to SARS-CoV-2. The samples were drawn from the first 160 participants of the ongoing ImmuneRACE study and from 950 to 1,500 subjects provided by 6 global collaborators. The sample metadata nearly always contained a de-identified subject ID, COVID-19 status, age in years and sex. HLA class I and class II types, where available, came from metadata supplied by the sample provider rather than from assay-based typing. Study-wide findings and limitations: How much clinical and demographic metadata was included differed by source and by participant, and the metadata was provided uncurated.

Trimming leaves V shorter by 1 base and J shorter by 4 bases, with the junction holding 5 bases beyond the gene matches. Including cysteine and phenylalanine, the CDR3 has 15 amino acids. The read is trimmed to its CDR3 DNA, 45 bases read in frame from base 1. From a lookup of the germline V gene, CDR1 and CDR2 are MNHNS and SASEGT. The immunoSEQ Assay, a bias-controlled multiplex PCR, was used to amplify TCRbeta CDR3 regions from genomic DNA. Processing in the source paper ran as follows. The number of nucleated cells in each sample was estimated from the amplification of reference gene primers within the assay. To quantify the absolute abundance of each unique TCRbeta CDR3 rearrangement, sequence reads were collapsed and filtered. For each sample, productive Simpson clonality was calculated as the square root of Simpson's diversity index across productive rearrangements. The table comes from immuneACCESS by way of TCRdb, which keeps in-frame sequences with V and J called. Part of the clones is missing from these tables; in studies checked, under half for an unresolved V gene and the rest for unknown reasons. V and J calls plus clone size are reproduced from that table; the DNA served to infer D and trimming. The sample data list approximately 140,000 clones, and about 85% of these were observed just once. Jointly, the top ten make up 2.5% of the sample.

The V and J genes are TRBV6-1 and TRBJ2-3; 7 of the junction bases match TRBD1. The sample taken for sequencing was peripheral blood. This TCR was sampled from a human donor with COVID-19, enrolled during active disease. The donor label of this sample is uncertain. In nucleotides, the sequence is TGTGCCAGCAGTGAAGAAGAGGGGGCGGCAGATACGCAGTATTTT. Translated, this gives CASSEEEGAADTQYF.